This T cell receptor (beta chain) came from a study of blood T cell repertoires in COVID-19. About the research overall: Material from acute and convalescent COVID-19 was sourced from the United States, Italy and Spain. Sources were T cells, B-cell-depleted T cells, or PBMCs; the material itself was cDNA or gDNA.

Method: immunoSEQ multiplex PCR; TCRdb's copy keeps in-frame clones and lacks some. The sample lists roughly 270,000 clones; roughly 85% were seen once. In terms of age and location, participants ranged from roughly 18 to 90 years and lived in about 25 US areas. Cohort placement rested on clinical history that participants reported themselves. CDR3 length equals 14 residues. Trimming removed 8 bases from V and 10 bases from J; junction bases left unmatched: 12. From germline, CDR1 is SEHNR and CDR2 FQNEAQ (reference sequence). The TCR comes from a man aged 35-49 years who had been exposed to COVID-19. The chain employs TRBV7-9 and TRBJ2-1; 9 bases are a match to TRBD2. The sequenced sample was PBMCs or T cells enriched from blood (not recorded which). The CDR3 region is CASRGTSTLAEQFF. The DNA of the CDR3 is TGTGCCAGCCGGGGGACTAGCACTCTTGCGGAGCAGTTCTTC. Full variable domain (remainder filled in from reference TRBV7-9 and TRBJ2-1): DTGVSQNPRHKITKRGQNVTFRCDPISEHNRLYWYRQTLGQGPEFLTYFQNEAQLEKSRLLSDRFSAERPKGSFSTLEIQRTEQGDSAMYLCASRGTSTLAEQFFGPGTRLTVL.